One and the same sample provided the 2 T cell receptor beta chains below, sequenced in a study of blood T cell repertoires in COVID-19. Clones were sequenced by immunoSEQ multiplex PCR, and TCRdb holds only the in-frame ones, with some missing. Of some 200,000 clones listed, about 80% were seen once; the top ten hold roughly 5%. Input material: PBMCs or T cells enriched from blood (not recorded which). These receptor sequences come from a woman aged 60 to 75 with acute COVID-19.

This chain links TRBV5-6 with TRBJ2-1; 8 bases are shared with TRBD2. This CDR3 comprises 15 residues. From germline, CDR1 is SGHDT and CDR2 YYEEEE. V was pared by 0 bases and J by 9 bases, with 8 bases of the junction left unmatched. CDR3 residues: CASSLGGLGPTEQFF. As DNA, the CDR3 is TGTGCCAGCAGCTTGGGGGGACTAGGCCCCACTGAGCAGTTCTTC.

J is TRBJ2-3 and V is TRBV7-9, with TRBD2 matching 10 bases. Trimming took 2 bases from V and 2 from J; bases not matched to a gene: 4. CDR3 size: 16 residues. Germline V gives CDR1 SEHNR, CDR2 FQNEAQ (reference sequence). The CDR3 protein is CASSLHSGGTTDTQYF. The CDR3 region has the DNA TGTGCCAGCAGCTTACATAGCGGGGGGACCACAGATACGCAGTATTTT.